Listed below are T cell receptor beta chains from one sample, sequenced in a study of blood T cell repertoires in COVID-19. Profiled with immunoSEQ multiplex PCR; TCRdb holds only in-frame clones, not every one. The sample lists 350,000 or so clones, about 87% occurring once. The sequenced material came from peripheral blood. These TCRs come from a woman in her 30s with COVID-19, enrolled during active disease. CDR3s include the opening cysteine and the closing phenylalanine or tryptophan. The D gene is left open where the match is weak. Clone size is stated in some rows and not others, as once, few, many or a class when expanded.

V gene	D gene	J gene	clone size	CDR3 protein	CDR3 DNA
TRBV11-2	-	TRBJ2-7	-	CASSPSPATGPYEQYF	TGTGCCAGCAGCCCCTCCCCGGCGACAGGACCATACGAGCAGTACTTC
TRBV28	-	TRBJ2-7	-	CASMGRGPSFYEQYF	TGTGCCAGCATGGGGAGAGGCCCCTCCTTCTACGAGCAGTACTTC
TRBV30	-	TRBJ2-1	-	CAWNLAANNEQFF	TGTGCCTGGAATTTAGCGGCGAACAATGAGCAGTTCTTC
TRBV5-4	TRBD2	TRBJ2-3	-	CASSSLTAGVYDTQYF	TGTGCCAGCAGCTCCCTGACAGCGGGAGTTTATGATACGCAGTATTTT
TRBV29-1	-	TRBJ2-1	-	CSVLPPRGNEQFF	TGCAGCGTCCTCCCCCCCAGAGGCAATGAGCAGTTCTTC
TRBV28	-	TRBJ2-3	-	CASSLFSRDTQYF	TGTGCCAGCAGTTTATTTTCCAGGGATACGCAGTATTTT
TRBV7-8	TRBD1	TRBJ2-5	-	CASSPGGQQETQYF	TGTGCCAGCAGCCCAGGGGGACAGCAAGAGACCCAGTACTTC
TRBV9	-	TRBJ2-1	once	CASSVAGTYNEQFF	TGTGCCAGCAGCGTAGCGGGGACCTACAATGAGCAGTTCTTC
TRBV28	TRBD1	TRBJ1-2	-	CASNIVDRVNGYTF	TGTGCCAGCAATATCGTGGACAGGGTCAATGGCTACACCTTC
TRBV24-1	TRBD1	TRBJ1-4	few	CATCRGEAEKLFF	TGTGCCACCTGCAGGGGGGAGGCTGAAAAACTGTTTTTT
TRBV27	-	TRBJ2-7	-	CASSVNRQVSKGPYEQYF	TGTGCCAGCAGTGTGAATCGACAGGTCTCAAAAGGGCCCTACGAGCAGTACTTC
TRBV7-9	-	TRBJ2-1	-	CASSLPRENEQFF	TGTGCCAGCAGCTTACCTCGGGAGAATGAGCAGTTCTTC
TRBV27	TRBD1	TRBJ1-3	once	CASSWTGTGNTIYF	TGTGCCAGCAGTTGGACAGGGACTGGAAACACCATATATTTT
TRBV11-1	-	TRBJ1-4	-	CASSLRGGTLEKLFF	TGTGCCAGCAGCTTACGCGGAGGGACCTTGGAAAAACTGTTTTTT
TRBV18	-	TRBJ1-4	once	CASSPLAGFVTNEKLFF	TGTGCCAGCTCACCACTGGCAGGATTCGTAACTAATGAAAAACTGTTTTTT
TRBV28	TRBD2	TRBJ2-1	once	CASSIGTSVYNEQFF	TGTGCCAGCAGTATCGGGACTAGCGTGTACAATGAGCAGTTCTTC
TRBV6-5	-	TRBJ1-5	-	CASTEHLAINQPQHF	TGTGCCAGCACCGAACACTTAGCTATCAATCAGCCCCAGCATTTT
TRBV9	-	TRBJ2-7	-	CASSVGRGRGSEQYF	TGTGCCAGCAGCGTAGGAAGAGGAAGGGGTAGCGAGCAGTACTTC
TRBV27	TRBD1	TRBJ1-5	-	CASSPPGTGNQPQHF	TGTGCCAGCAGTCCCCCCGGGACAGGCAATCAGCCCCAGCATTTT
TRBV2	TRBD1	TRBJ1-2	-	CASTLQGNGYTF	TGTGCCAGCACCTTACAGGGGAATGGCTACACCTTC
TRBV3-1/TRBV3-2	TRBD2	TRBJ2-1	-	CASSQGGRVPAEQFF	TGTGCCAGCAGCCAGGGAGGGAGGGTCCCTGCAGAACAGTTCTTC
TRBV12-3/TRBV12-4	-	TRBJ1-2	-	CASSLRGSEGYTF	TGTGCCAGCAGTTTAAGGGGATCGGAAGGCTACACCTTC
TRBV9	TRBD1	TRBJ2-7	-	CASSALGDSPDEGEQYF	TGTGCCAGCAGCGCATTAGGGGACAGCCCGGACGAAGGGGAGCAGTACTTC
TRBV5-4	-	TRBJ1-6	-	CASSWAPSSGTDNSPLHF	TGTGCCAGCAGCTGGGCCCCATCCTCAGGCACTGATAATTCACCCCTCCACTTT
TRBV5-4	-	TRBJ2-3	once	CASSLGVADTQYF	TGTGCCAGCAGCTTGGGAGTCGCAGATACGCAGTATTTT
TRBV7-2	TRBD2	TRBJ2-5	-	CASSLRASGIGETQYF	TGTGCCAGCAGCTTAAGGGCTAGCGGGATAGGAGAGACCCAGTACTTC
TRBV29-1	TRBD1	TRBJ1-4	-	CSATGVANEKLFF	TGCAGCGCTACAGGGGTAGCTAATGAAAAACTGTTTTTT
TRBV2	TRBD2	TRBJ2-7	few	CASKGLAGVEQYF	TGTGCCAGCAAGGGACTAGCGGGAGTTGAGCAGTACTTC
TRBV27	TRBD1	TRBJ2-2	-	CASTRQGSGELFF	TGTGCCAGCACCCGACAGGGATCCGGGGAGCTGTTTTTT
TRBV5-4	TRBD2	TRBJ2-5	-	CASSSLRLAGGQETQYF	TGTGCCAGCAGCTCACTACGACTAGCGGGAGGACAAGAGACCCAGTACTTC
TRBV20-1	-	TRBJ2-7	-	CSASPGDIEQYF	TGCAGTGCTAGTCCGGGTGATATCGAGCAGTACTTC
TRBV9	-	TRBJ1-1	-	CASSVLVYTEAFF	TGTGCCAGCAGCGTCCTAGTTTACACTGAAGCTTTCTTT
TRBV7-8	TRBD2	TRBJ2-2	once	CASSLKLAGAGGELFF	TGTGCCAGCAGCTTAAAACTAGCGGGAGCGGGCGGGGAGCTGTTTTTT
TRBV5-4	TRBD2	TRBJ2-3	once	CASSPGGAVTDTQYF	TGTGCCAGCAGCCCGGGGGGGGCTGTCACAGATACGCAGTATTTT
TRBV11-2	-	TRBJ1-1	-	CASSPRQTMRTEAFF	TGTGCCAGCAGCCCCCGCCAGACGATGAGGACTGAAGCTTTCTTT
TRBV4-1	TRBD2	TRBJ2-1	-	CASSQRDYDNEQFF	TGCGCCAGCAGCCAACGGGACTACGACAATGAGCAGTTCTTC
TRBV6-5	-	TRBJ2-2	once	CASRPSQGGIGELFF	TGTGCCAGCAGACCCTCCCAGGGCGGGATCGGGGAGCTGTTTTTT
TRBV18	-	TRBJ2-7	-	CASSPPAGLYEQYF	TGTGCCAGCTCACCCCCTGCGGGACTCTACGAGCAGTACTTC
TRBV5-4	TRBD1	TRBJ2-2	few	CASSLRGTGDTGELFF	TGTGCCAGCAGCTTGCGGGGGACAGGGGACACCGGGGAGCTGTTTTTT
TRBV11-2	-	TRBJ1-2	-	CASSLEAASSYGYTF	TGTGCCAGCAGCTTAGAGGCGGCCAGCTCCTATGGCTACACCTTC
TRBV9	TRBD2	TRBJ2-1	-	CASSIGLADYNEQFF	TGTGCCAGCAGCATAGGACTAGCGGACTACAATGAGCAGTTCTTC
TRBV7-2	-	TRBJ2-1	-	CASRLGRGETYNEQFF	TGTGCCAGCCGCCTAGGTCGTGGAGAGACCTACAATGAGCAGTTCTTC
TRBV6-5	-	TRBJ1-5	-	CASNAGNSNQPQHF	TGTGCCAGCAATGCGGGGAATAGCAATCAGCCCCAGCATTTT
TRBV7-8	-	TRBJ2-5	-	CASGDFDSQETQYF	TGTGCCAGCGGCGATTTTGACAGTCAAGAGACCCAGTACTTC
TRBV7-6	TRBD2	TRBJ2-1	-	CASSVTSGLGGYNEQFF	TGTGCCAGCAGCGTGACTAGCGGGTTGGGGGGGTACAATGAGCAGTTCTTC
TRBV7-9	TRBD2	TRBJ2-5	-	CASSSPLTSQFKETQYF	TGTGCCAGCAGCTCCCCCCTGACTAGCCAGTTTAAGGAGACCCAGTACTTC
TRBV4-3	-	TRBJ2-1	-	CASSQDHFRQVNEQFF	TGCGCCAGCAGCCAAGATCACTTCAGACAGGTCAATGAGCAGTTCTTC
TRBV5-4	TRBD2	TRBJ2-7	-	CASSLQASGSSSFYEQYF	TGTGCCAGCAGCTTGCAGGCTAGCGGGAGCTCCAGCTTCTACGAGCAGTACTTC
TRBV5-1	-	TRBJ1-4	once	CASSLEARSNEKLFF	TGCGCCAGCAGCTTGGAAGCCAGGTCTAATGAAAAACTGTTTTTT
TRBV12-3/TRBV12-4	-	TRBJ2-7	-	CASSLIRYEQYF	TGTGCCAGCAGTTTAATTCGGTACGAGCAGTACTTC
TRBV19	-	TRBJ2-1	-	CASSNIDPGSYNEQFF	TGTGCCAGTAGCAATATCGATCCGGGGAGCTACAATGAGCAGTTCTTC
TRBV2	TRBD2	TRBJ2-1	-	CASTDPRTSGNYNEQFF	TGTGCCAGCACCGACCCTAGGACTAGCGGGAACTACAATGAGCAGTTCTTC
TRBV4-3	-	TRBJ2-3	-	CASSQDEAGRLTDTQYF	TGCGCCAGCAGCCAAGATGAGGCTGGCCGTCTCACAGATACGCAGTATTTT
TRBV11-3	TRBD1	TRBJ2-3	-	CASSLGGTADTQYF	TGTGCCAGCAGCTTAGGAGGGACAGCAGATACGCAGTATTTT